Listed below are T cell receptor beta chains from one sample, sequenced in a study of early T cells in non-severe SARS-CoV-2 infection. TCRdb redid the calling of the 5' RACE reads with MiXCR, one entry per CDR3 protein. This table holds tens of thousands of distinct CDR3 sequences, approximately 13% found once. Sequences were obtained from whole blood. The receptor source for this set is an adult who was a healthcare worker with PCR-confirmed SARS-CoV-2 infection or an uninfected control (not recorded which). The CDR3 runs from the conserved cysteine through the conserved F or W. D genes are given only for firm matches. Clone size is stated in some rows and not others, as once, few, many or a class when expanded.

d_call clone_size j_call v_call cdr3_aa cdr3_nt
TRBD2 few TRBJ2-2 TRBV7-6 CASSLTSTSGSGLGTGELFF TGTGCCAGCAGCTTAACGTCGACTAGCGGGAGTGGGTTGGGCACCGGGGAGCTGTTTTTT
- many TRBJ2-2 TRBV19 CASSRRFNTGELFF TGTGCCAGTAGTAGAAGATTTAACACCGGGGAGCTGTTTTTT
TRBD1 few TRBJ2-7 TRBV11-1 CASSLAIQGAGYEQYF TGTGCCAGCAGCTTAGCGATTCAGGGGGCCGGGTACGAGCAGTACTTC
- few TRBJ1-1 TRBV18 CASSPGPRGNTEAFF TGTGCCAGCTCACCGGGGCCTAGGGGGAACACTGAAGCTTTCTTT
- - TRBJ2-7 TRBV5-5 CASSSDGISYEQYF TGTGCCAGCAGCTCGGACGGGATCTCCTACGAGCAGTACTTC
- - TRBJ2-5 TRBV10-3 CPISDTTQETQYF TGTCCCATCAGTGACACCACCCAAGAGACCCAGTACTTC
TRBD2 many TRBJ2-7 TRBV4-1 CASSLERGPAYEQYF TGCGCCAGCAGCCTGGAGCGGGGGCCTGCCTACGAGCAGTACTTC
- - TRBJ2-3 TRBV5-1 CASSLGQLGDTQYF TGCGCCAGCAGCTTAGGACAGCTTGGCGATACGCAGTATTTT
- many TRBJ1-6 TRBV10-3 CAISEQNSPLHF TGTGCCATCAGTGAACAGAATTCACCCCTCCACTTT
- - TRBJ2-2 TRBV29-1 CSVELVGTGELFF TGCAGCGTAGAGTTGGTTGGCACCGGGGAGCTGTTTTTT
TRBD2 - TRBJ2-1 TRBV6-5 CASRRTRLVNEQFF TGTGCCAGCAGGAGGACTAGATTGGTCAATGAGCAGTTCTTC
TRBD1 many TRBJ2-1 TRBV25-1 CASSDPAGQGSYNEQFF TGTGCCAGCAGTGACCCAGCCGGACAGGGGTCGTACAATGAGCAGTTCTTC
- many TRBJ1-2 TRBV29-1 CSVLLDSGYTF TGCAGCGTTTTATTGGACAGTGGCTACACCTTC
- - TRBJ1-1 TRBV10-3 CAISEGRGAQSTEAFF TGTGCCATCAGTGAGGGGCGCGGGGCTCAGAGCACTGAAGCTTTCTTT
TRBD2 many TRBJ2-3 TRBV10-3 CAISLAGEADTQYF TGTGCCATCAGCTTAGCGGGAGAGGCAGATACGCAGTATTTT
- many TRBJ1-4 TRBV9 CASSVDSTGRSNEKLFF TGTGCCAGCAGCGTAGACTCAACCGGGAGGAGTAATGAAAAACTGTTTTTT
TRBD1 many TRBJ2-1 TRBV7-8 CASSLLQGASYNEQFF TGTGCCAGCAGCTTATTACAGGGGGCGTCCTACAATGAGCAGTTCTTC
- many TRBJ2-7 TRBV11-2 CASSLEGQRSSYEQYF TGTGCCAGCAGCTTAGAAGGACAGAGGAGCTCCTACGAGCAGTACTTC
- - TRBJ2-7 TRBV6-6 CASSRPNYEQYF TGTGCCAGCAGTCGACCCAACTACGAGCAGTACTTC
TRBD1 - TRBJ2-4 TRBV30 CAWSETQGAGQYF TGTGCCTGGAGTGAAACACAGGGGGCTGGTCAGTACTTC
- - TRBJ2-3 TRBV5-4 CASSPVTYTDTQYF TGTGCCAGCAGTCCAGTGACCTACACAGATACGCAGTATTTT
- few TRBJ2-3 TRBV9 CASSDGKASTDTQYF TGTGCCAGCAGCGATGGGAAGGCCTCCACAGATACGCAGTATTTT
- many TRBJ1-1 TRBV6-5 CASSQPDKNTEAFF TGTGCCAGCAGTCAACCTGACAAGAACACTGAAGCTTTCTTT
- - TRBJ2-6 TRBV30 CAWRAAGANVLTF TGTGCCTGGAGAGCAGCCGGGGCCAACGTCCTGACTTTC
TRBD1 few TRBJ1-1 TRBV9 CASSVGSQGAEAFF TGTGCCAGCAGCGTAGGGTCACAGGGGGCTGAAGCTTTCTTT
- - TRBJ1-2 TRBV9 CASSVDGSSYGYTF TGTGCCAGCAGCGTAGACGGTTCTAGCTATGGCTACACCTTC
- - TRBJ1-4 TRBV2 CASRTEQANEKLFF TGTGCCAGCAGAACAGAGCAAGCTAATGAAAAACTGTTTTTT
- - TRBJ2-5 TRBV7-2 CASSPRSRETQYF TGTGCCAGCAGCCCGAGATCGCGGGAGACCCAGTACTTC
- many TRBJ2-3 TRBV7-9 CASSLSRRADTQYF TGTGCCAGCAGCTTATCCAGAAGGGCAGATACGCAGTATTTT
- - TRBJ1-4 TRBV7-3 CASSPQFGIEKLFF TGTGCCAGCAGCCCCCAGTTTGGAATTGAAAAACTGTTTTTT
TRBD2 many TRBJ2-2 TRBV11-2 CASREKRGGTGELFF TGTGCCAGCCGGGAGAAGCGGGGAGGCACCGGGGAGCTGTTTTTT
- few TRBJ2-1 TRBV9 CASSVASYNEQFF TGTGCCAGCAGCGTAGCTTCCTACAATGAGCAGTTCTTC
- many TRBJ2-7 TRBV10-2 CASSIAQANYEQYF TGCGCCAGCAGTATTGCGCAGGCAAACTACGAGCAGTACTTC
- few TRBJ1-1 TRBV5-4 CASSLAGGFPEAFF TGTGCCAGCAGCTTGGCCGGAGGATTCCCTGAAGCTTTCTTT
TRBD2 few TRBJ2-7 TRBV12-3/TRBV12-4 CASSRGTSGIYEQYF TGTGCCAGCAGCCGAGGGACTAGCGGGATTTACGAGCAGTACTTC
- few TRBJ2-5 TRBV7-8 CASSPDSYQETQYF TGTGCCAGCAGCCCAGACAGTTACCAAGAGACCCAGTACTTC
- many TRBJ1-5 TRBV18 CASSRERQGNQPQHF TGTGCCAGCTCACGGGAACGTCAGGGGAATCAGCCCCAGCATTTT
- - TRBJ2-3 TRBV7-3 CASSSLRTDTQYF TGTGCCAGCAGCTCACTCCGCACAGATACGCAGTATTTT
- many TRBJ1-2 TRBV28 CASTQGGFNYGYTF TGTGCCAGCACCCAGGGAGGGTTCAACTATGGCTACACCTTC
- - TRBJ1-2 TRBV29-1 CSVGQLDNYGYTF TGCAGCGTCGGACAGTTGGATAACTATGGCTACACCTTC
TRBD2 - TRBJ2-7 TRBV7-9 CASSLGGGRALDEQYF TGTGCCAGCAGCTTAGGTGGCGGGAGGGCCCTCGACGAGCAGTACTTC
TRBD2 few TRBJ2-5 TRBV3-1 CASSQDRAGGAFVFETQYF TGTGCCAGCAGCCAAGACAGAGCGGGAGGCGCATTTGTGTTCGAGACCCAGTACTTC
- many TRBJ2-7 TRBV7-9 CASSARASYEQYF TGTGCCAGCAGCGCTAGGGCCTCCTACGAGCAGTACTTC
- once TRBJ2-1 TRBV24-1 CATSDLKTAAGQGNEQFF TGTGCCACCAGTGATCTGAAAACTGCGGCCGGGCAAGGCAATGAGCAGTTCTTC
- many TRBJ2-1 TRBV11-2 CASSRLTSGNEQFF TGTGCCAGCAGTCGACTTACATCCGGGAATGAGCAGTTCTTC
- few TRBJ1-5 TRBV9 CASSVGVFGNQPQHF TGTGCCAGCAGCGTAGGGGTTTTTGGGAATCAGCCCCAGCATTTT
- - TRBJ1-2 TRBV6-2/TRBV6-3 CASSRPPWGYTF TGTGCCAGCAGTCGCCCCCCTTGGGGCTACACCTTC
- - TRBJ1-1 TRBV9 CASSFAGDTEAFF TGTGCCAGCAGCTTTGCAGGGGACACTGAAGCTTTCTTT
- - TRBJ2-3 TRBV7-2 CASSLTAPQDTQYF TGTGCCAGCAGCTTAACGGCCCCTCAGGATACGCAGTATTTT